This TCR beta chain was sequenced for a study of blood T cell repertoires in COVID-19. How the authors handled the data: Reference gene primer amplification yielded estimated nucleated cell counts. This table comes from immunoSEQ multiplex PCR, and its TCRdb copy is limited to in-frame clones, with some not included. V and J calls plus clone size are reproduced from that table; the DNA served to infer D and trimming. This table holds 80,000 or so clones, 88% found once. The CDR3 sequence is 17 residues long. After removal of 4 bases from V and 4 bases from J, the junction contained 11 bases not matched to a gene. In germline, CDR1 is SGHTS, CDR2 YDEGEE.

What was sequenced was peripheral blood. The TCR originated in a human donor in a cohort sampled during active COVID-19. The rearrangement uses TRBV5-8 and TRBJ1-5; 10 nucleotides line up with TRBD1. The CDR3 nucleotides are TGTGCCAGCAGCGCTGACAGGGGGCGCGTTGGAAATCAGCCCCAGCATTTT. It is translated as CASSADRGRVGNQPQHF.